This T cell receptor beta chain was found in a study of control samples from healthy donors and cancer patients. Produced via immunoSEQ multiplex PCR; TCRdb's table is partial and in-frame only. In the table there are fewer than 300,000 clones, around 80% of which are singletons. CDR1 is SGHKS and CDR2 is YYEKEE in the germline V gene (reference sequence). V was cut by 3 bases and J by 5 bases, with 14 bases left in between. CDR3 length equals 15 residues. This sequence originates from a woman aged 60 to 75 with lung cancer. Specimen: PBMCs. This rearrangement joins TRBV5-5 to TRBJ2-2; TRBD2 might be the D (6 bases). The CDR3, as DNA: TGTGCCAGCAGCTCGTTCGGGGGTTTGACCGGGGAGCTGTTTTTT. Protein product: CASSSFGGLTGELFF.